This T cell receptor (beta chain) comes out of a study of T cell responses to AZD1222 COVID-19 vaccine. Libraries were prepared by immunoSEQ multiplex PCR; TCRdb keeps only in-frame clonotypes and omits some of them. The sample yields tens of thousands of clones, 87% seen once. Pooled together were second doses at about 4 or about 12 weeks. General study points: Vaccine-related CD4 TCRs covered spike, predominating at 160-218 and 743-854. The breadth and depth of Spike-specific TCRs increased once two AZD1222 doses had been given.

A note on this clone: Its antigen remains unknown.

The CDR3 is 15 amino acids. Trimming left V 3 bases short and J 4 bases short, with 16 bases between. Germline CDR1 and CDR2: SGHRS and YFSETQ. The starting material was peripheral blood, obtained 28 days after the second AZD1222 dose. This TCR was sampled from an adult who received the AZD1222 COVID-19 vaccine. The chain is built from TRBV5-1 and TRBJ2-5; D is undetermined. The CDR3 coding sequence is TGCGCCAGCAGCTCTAGTATGGTGGCGCGAGAGACCCAGTACTTC. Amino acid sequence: CASSSSMVARETQYF.